This T cell receptor beta chain was identified during a study of cytomegalovirus exposure and HLA in healthy donors. From germline, CDR1 is SGHTA and CDR2 FQGNSA. This CDR3 spans 15 amino acids. Deletions cut 5 bases from V and 4 bases from J, with 16 bases between. PCR amplification relied on 60 Vbeta primers (plus 13 Jbeta primers). Libraries were prepared by immunoSEQ multiplex PCR; TCRdb keeps only in-frame clonotypes and omits some of them. In the table there are 180,000 or so clones, 80% of which are singletons. This clone was seen a few times. The TCR originated in a woman in her twenties or thirties in good health and CMV-seronegative. Sequencing was performed on PBMCs. The chain links TRBV7-2 to TRBJ2-3, with D tentatively TRBD2 (7 bases). The CDR3 DNA reads TGTGCCAGCAGCCCCCGCCGGGGGGCTGCAGATACGCAGTATTTT. Translated: CASSPRRGAADTQYF.